The 10 T cell receptor beta chains below come from one sample, sequenced in a study of control samples from healthy donors and cancer patients. Sequencing was performed with immunoSEQ multiplex PCR; in TCRdb, only in-frame clones are kept and a portion is missing. The listing records approximately 190,000 clones. Sequencing was carried out using blood. The receptors here all came from a woman in her twenties or thirties in good health.

The chain links TRBV6-5 to TRBJ1-1; D is unresolved. With 4 bases removed from V and 1 base from J, the gap between germline ends came to 10 bases. The CDR3 length is 14 residues. Germline CDR1 MNHEY, CDR2 SVGAGI. CDR3 sequence: CASSLNFRNTEAFF. In DNA, the CDR3 is TGTGCCAGCAGTTTGAACTTTAGGAACACTGAAGCTTTCTTT.

The chain links TRBV18 to TRBJ1-4, with D possibly being TRBD1 (5 bases). From germline, CDR1 is KGHSH and CDR2 LQKENI. The CDR3 is 13 residues long. Deletions cut 8 bases from V and 5 bases from J, with 12 bases between. The CDR3 bases are TGTGCCAGCCAGGGCGACCGAAATGAAAAACTGTTTTTT. It codes for CASQGDRNEKLFF.

The J gene is TRBJ2-5, the V gene TRBV29-1, with D perhaps TRBD1 (8 bases). This CDR3 region has 14 residues. Germline CDR1 is SQVTM and CDR2 is ANQGSEA. Trimming removed 4 bases at V and 4 bases at J, with 16 bases between. CDR3 sequence (DNA): TGCAGCGTTGCCACAGGGGGGGGTTCAGAGACCCAGTACTTC. Translation gives CSVATGGGSETQYF.

About this clone itself: Other DNA sequences from this sample encode an identical CDR3 as well. This sequence joins TRBV12-3 or TRBV12-4 and TRBJ1-1, with TRBD1 as a possible D gene (5 bases). The CDR3 runs 13 residues. Trimming left V 3 bases short and J 5 bases short, with 10 bases between. The CDR3 protein is CASSFGGSTEAFF. CDR3 bases: TGTGCCAGCAGTTTTGGGGGAAGTACTGAAGCTTTCTTT.

J is TRBJ1-3 and V is TRBV28; D is perhaps TRBD1 (5 bases). Germline V gene data show CDR1 as MDHEN and CDR2 as SYDVKM. The CDR3 loop spans 18 amino acids. V gave up 1 base and J gave up 0 bases, with 16 bases separating them. The CDR3 coding sequence is TGTGCCAGCAGTTTATCGAGAGGGGTCCCTTTCTCTGGAAACACCATATATTTT. This encodes CASSLSRGVPFSGNTIYF.

This rearrangement joins TRBV2 to TRBJ1-5; no firm D call. V dropped 3 bases and J dropped 11 bases, with 17 bases sitting between them. CDR1 and CDR2 from the germline V gene are SNHLY and FYNNEI. The CDR3 consists of 14 residues. The CDR3: CASSDGHERIAQHF. The CDR3 region has the DNA TGTGCCAGCAGTGACGGTCACGAGAGGATTGCCCAGCATTTT.

CDR3 DNA: TGTGCCAGCAGCTTTGGAAGTTCCTACGAGCAGTACTTC. Its protein product is CASSFGSSYEQYF. V usage is TRBV11-3 and J usage is TRBJ2-7; D is ambiguous. The V end lost 3 bases, the J end lost 1 base, and 7 bases lay between the germline ends. Germline CDR1 reads SGHNT; CDR2 reads YENEEA. CDR3 size: 13 residues.

The chain recombines TRBV24-1 with TRBJ2-1; TRBD1 aligns across 7 bases. The germline V gene has CDR1 KGHDR and CDR2 SFDVKD. This CDR3 has 16 amino acids. With 4 bases clipped from V and 8 bases from J, the junction kept 13 bases outside the gene matches. The CDR3 sequence is CATSDPRDSRMHEQFF. The CDR3 DNA reads TGTGCCACCAGTGACCCCCGGGACAGTCGGATGCATGAGCAGTTCTTC.

As DNA, the CDR3 is TGTGCCAGCAGCTCCCCCGGGGGGGCGGTCGGGGAGCTGTTTTTT. Translating gives CASSSPGGAVGELFF. This chain uses TRBV6-2 or TRBV6-3 with TRBJ2-2, with 8 bases lining up with TRBD2. Losses at the gene ends were 6 bases for V and 7 bases for J; bases not matched to a gene: 10. The CDR3 has 15 amino acids. Germline CDR1 and CDR2: MNHEY and SVGEGT.

The chain has TRBV28 and TRBJ1-1; D remains ambiguous. The germline gives CDR1 MDHEN, CDR2 SYDVKM. The length of the CDR3 is 15 residues. Trimming left V 5 bases short and J 0 bases short, with 13 bases between. Here the CDR3 DNA reads TGTGCCAGCAGTATGACACAACCGTTGAACACTGAAGCTTTCTTT. This encodes CASSMTQPLNTEAFF.